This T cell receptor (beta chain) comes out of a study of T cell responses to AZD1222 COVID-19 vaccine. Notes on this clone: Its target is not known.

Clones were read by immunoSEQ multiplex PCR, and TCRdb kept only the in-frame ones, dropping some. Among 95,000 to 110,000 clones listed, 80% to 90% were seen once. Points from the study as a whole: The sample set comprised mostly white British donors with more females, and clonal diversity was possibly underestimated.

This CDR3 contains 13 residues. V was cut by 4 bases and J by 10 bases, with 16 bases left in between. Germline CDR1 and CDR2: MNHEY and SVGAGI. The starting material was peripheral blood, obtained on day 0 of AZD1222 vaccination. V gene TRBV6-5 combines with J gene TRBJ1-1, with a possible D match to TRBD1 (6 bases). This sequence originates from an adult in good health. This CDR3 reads CASSSREGDGAFF. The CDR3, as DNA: TGTGCCAGCAGTTCCCGGGAGGGGGATGGAGCTTTCTTT.